The rows below give T cell receptor beta chains drawn from one sample of a study of regulatory T cells in long-lasting Graves disease. MiXCR, run by TCRdb on the multiplex PCR reads, gives a single entry per CDR3 protein. The sample has some 370,000 distinct CDR3 sequences, about 20% seen once. The sequencing here drew on peripheral blood mononuclear cells (PBMCs), taken when the disease was refractory, from a patient treated with antithyroid drugs. The receptors were sampled from a female donor with Graves disease. Each CDR3 is given with its conserved first and last residue. The order of the fields is clone size, J gene, V gene, D gene, CDR3 protein, CDR3 DNA. A D gene is named only where the DNA matches it firmly. Rows may omit the clone size; those that give it use once, few, many or a size class.

NA TRBJ2-7 TRBV7-2 NA CASSQVGLHYEQYF TGTGCCAGCAGCCAGGTTGGACTTCACTACGAGCAGTACTTC
NA TRBJ2-1 TRBV7-2 TRBD2 CASSLEGTSDEQFF TGTGCCAGCAGCTTAGAGGGTACTAGCGATGAGCAGTTCTTC
NA TRBJ1-1 TRBV18 NA CASSPPVGGGGTEAFF TGTGCCAGCTCACCCCCGGTTGGAGGGGGGGGGACTGAAGCTTTCTTT
NA TRBJ2-5 TRBV4-1 NA CASSQVNSIGTQYF TGCGCCAGCAGCCAAGTAAACAGTATTGGGACCCAGTACTTC
many TRBJ2-1 TRBV20-1 TRBD2 CSASSGLASYNEQFF TGCAGTGCTAGCTCCGGACTAGCGTCCTACAATGAGCAGTTCTTC
NA TRBJ2-3 TRBV12-3/TRBV12-4 TRBD2 CASSLTSLGTDTQYF TGTGCCAGCAGCTTGACTAGCTTGGGCACAGATACGCAGTATTTT
NA TRBJ2-2 TRBV30 TRBD2 CAWTPREAGELFF TGTGCCTGGACACCGCGGGAGGCCGGGGAGCTGTTTTTT
NA TRBJ2-2 TRBV30 NA CAWNPRALGTGELFF TGTGCCTGGAATCCCAGGGCACTCGGGACCGGGGAGCTGTTTTTT
once TRBJ2-7 TRBV7-9 NA CASSSALIREQYF TGTGCCAGCAGCTCCGCCCTGATCCGCGAGCAGTACTTC
many TRBJ2-5 TRBV12-3/TRBV12-4 NA CASSSRNQETQYF TGTGCCAGCAGCTCGCGAAACCAAGAGACCCAGTACTTC
NA TRBJ2-1 TRBV12-3/TRBV12-4 NA CASLQVTYNEQFF TGTGCCAGCCTCCAAGTCACTTACAATGAGCAGTTCTTC
few TRBJ2-7 TRBV6-2/TRBV6-3 NA CASSYSIRGYDEQYF TGTGCCAGCAGTTACTCGATCAGGGGTTATGACGAGCAGTACTTC
many TRBJ2-2 TRBV28 NA CASSPPRTETGELFF TGTGCCAGCAGTCCTCCGAGGACGGAAACCGGGGAGCTGTTTTTT
NA TRBJ1-5 TRBV7-2 TRBD1 CASSASRGPGNQPQHF TGTGCCAGCAGCGCGTCCAGGGGGCCGGGCAATCAGCCCCAGCATTTT